This TCR beta chain was captured in a study of brain T cells in children with intractable seizures. Whole-study results and caveats: Pre-surgery blood may have been undersampled, hiding some clones.

For this clone: Its target is not known.

Sequencing used immunoSEQ multiplex PCR; TCRdb keeps in-frame clones, though not all of them. The repertoire includes 300,000 to 400,000 clones, 93% of them detected once, and approximately 5% sits in the top ten. Time point indicated: blood from clinic visit 5 months post-surgery; TSC patient then seizure free. The sequenced cases were selected for having the highest brain T cell transcript signatures. Pre-surgery treatment included at least one anti-epileptic drug. Per the germline V gene, CDR1 is SEHNR and CDR2 is FQNEAQ (reference sequence). The CDR3 length is 18 residues. V dropped 5 bases and J dropped 5; count of bases not matched to a gene: 11.

Sample: peripheral blood, taken approximately 5 months after surgery. The receptor's source is a boy less than two years old with tuberous sclerosis and intractable seizures. The rearrangement uses TRBV7-9 and TRBJ2-1, with 14 bases that match TRBD2. The chain's CDR3 is CASSTWTSGGKTNNEQFF. CDR3 sequence (DNA): TGTGCCAGCAGCACGTGGACTAGCGGGGGGAAAACGAACAATGAGCAGTTCTTC.